The clone carrying this TCR beta chain was counted at least ten times. The antigen remains unidentified. A NOSPECS grade of at least 4, a Clinical Activity Score of at least 3 and duration under 3 months were recorded in ophthalmopathy patients. Clinical symptoms, serum thyroxine and TRAb, thyroid ultrasound and orbital computed tomography together formed the diagnostic basis. RNA transcripts provided the source from which TCR beta CDR3 regions were amplified. The HTBI set primed first-round TCR CDR3 RT-PCR. MiXCR was run by TCRdb on the multiplex PCR reads, yielding one entry per CDR3 protein. The sample holds 450,000 to 600,000 distinct CDR3 sequences, about 20% seen once. CDR3 size: 14 residues. The V gene's germline CDR1 is DFQATT and CDR2 SNEGSKA (reference sequence). Deletions cut 4 bases from V and 2 bases from J, with 15 bases between. This sample is part of a study of T cells in Graves' hyperthyroidism and ophthalmopathy. Study-wide results and limits: Most expanded thyroid clonotypes above 0.001 recurred in blood. Ophthalmopathy cases were set apart from stable hyperthyroidism by a 13 V-J model.

The chain combines TRBV20-1 with TRBJ2-7; D gene unclear. This sequence originates from a man between 35 and 55 years old with Graves' ophthalmopathy. The specimen was blood. This chain's CDR3 is CSATDPGRTYEQYF. CDR3 in DNA: TGCAGTGCTACCGACCCAGGCAGGACCTACGAGCAGTACTTC.